The next 5 T cell receptor beta chains were all read from a single sample in a study of T cells in localized non-small cell lung cancer. Clones were read by immunoSEQ multiplex PCR, and TCRdb kept only the in-frame ones, dropping some. There are roughly 50,000 clones in the sample; over 75% occur only once, and 20% lies in the top ten. The specimen was peripheral blood, collected before any cancer treatment. These receptors originate from an older female donor with stage II squamous cell lung carcinoma.

This clone was recorded once. The chain joins TRBV7-8 to TRBJ1-3; no clear D gene. CDR3 length: 16 amino acids. With 5 bases removed from V and 0 bases from J, the gap between germline ends came to 14 bases. The germline gives CDR1 SGHVS, CDR2 FQNEAQ. In DNA form, the CDR3 reads TGTGCCAGCAGCCACCCCGGACGGGCCTCTGGAAACACCATATATTTT. It codes for CASSHPGRASGNTIYF.

The genes are TRBV19 and TRBJ2-2; 8 bases match TRBD1. V was clipped by 4 bases and J by 1 base; unmatched bases: 2. Germline V gives CDR1 LNHDA, CDR2 SQIVND (reference sequence). The CDR3 runs to 15 residues. The DNA of the CDR3 is TGTGCCAGTAGTAGGGGACAGGTGAACACCGGGGAGCTGTTTTTT. This encodes CASSRGQVNTGELFF.

The chain combines TRBV6-6 with TRBJ1-2; D is perhaps TRBD1 (5 bases). CDR3 size: 15 residues. V lost 6 bases and J lost 0, with 14 bases in between. Germline lookup yields CDR1 MNHNY and CDR2 SVGAGI (reference sequence). This chain's CDR3 is CASSSGTLTNYGYTF. CDR3 DNA sequence: TGTGCCAGCAGCTCCGGGACGCTTACTAACTATGGCTACACCTTC.

CDR3 sequence (DNA): TGTGCCAGCAGTTACTGGACTGCGAACACTGAAGCTTTCTTT. Encoded protein: CASSYWTANTEAFF. The chain has TRBV6-6 and TRBJ1-1, with unresolved D. Trimming left V 1 base short and J 1 base short, with 7 bases between. Germline-derived CDR1 and CDR2 are MNHNY and SVGAGI (reference sequence). The CDR3 contains 14 residues.

The V gene is TRBV11-2, the J gene TRBJ1-2; 7 bases are shared with TRBD1. The CDR3 length is 12 residues. CDR1 is SGHAT and CDR2 is FQNNGV in the germline V gene. The junction had 7 bases not matched to a gene; V was cut back by 11 bases and J by 4 bases. The CDR3 loop reads CACGTVRYGYTF. CDR3 in DNA: TGTGCCTGCGGGACAGTGCGCTATGGCTACACCTTC. The full variable domain, rest sourced from reference TRBV11-2 and TRBJ1-2, is EAGVAQSPRYKIIEKRQSVAFWCNPISGHATLYWYQQILGQGPKLLIQFQNNGVVDDSQLPKDRFSAERLKGVDSTLKIQPAKLEDSAVYLCACGTVRYGYTFGSGTRLTVV.